The 11 T cell receptor beta chains reported below all come from one sample, sequenced in a study of PD-L1 blockade in urothelial cancer. The repertoire was sequenced with immunoSEQ multiplex PCR; TCRdb's copy has only in-frame clones and lacks some. The sample contains more than 95,000 clones, around 88% of which appear only once. Time point: peripheral blood 6 weeks after treatment start. The source material was PBMCs, sampled around atezolizumab (anti-PD-L1) treatment. Source of these receptors: a middle-aged man with urothelial cancer.

The CDR3 DNA follows: TGTGCCAGCAGCGAAACTGGGGCCGATGAGCAGTTCTTC. Protein product: CASSETGADEQFF. The genes are TRBV6-1 and TRBJ2-1; a possible D gene is TRBD1 (5 bases). The germline V and J ends were trimmed by 6 bases and 8 bases, with 14 bases remaining between them. The CDR3 has 13 amino acids. Germline V gene sequence: CDR1 MNHNS, CDR2 SASEGT.

The chain recombines TRBV5-6 with TRBJ2-7, with 7 bases fitting TRBD1. V lost 5 bases and J lost 4; bases outside the gene matches: 12. CDR1 is SGHDT, CDR2 YYEEEE, per germline. The CDR3 is made up of 15 amino acids. CDR3 sequence reads: CASSYRDSLAYEQYF. CDR3 bases: TGTGCCAGCAGTTATAGGGACAGTCTTGCTTACGAGCAGTACTTC. The whole variable domain, remainder taken from reference TRBV5-6 and TRBJ2-7, is DAGVTQSPTHLIKTRGQQVTLRCSPKSGHDTVSWYQQALGQGPQFIFQYYEEEERQRGNFPDRFSGHQFPNYSSELNVNALLLGDSALYLCASSYRDSLAYEQYFGPGTRLTVT.

The chain carries TRBV5-4 and TRBJ2-1, with 7 bases lining up with TRBD2. V was pared by 2 bases and J by 5 bases, with 4 bases of the junction left unmatched. This CDR3 has 14 residues. From germline, CDR1 is SGHNT and CDR2 YYREEE (reference sequence). For the CDR3, the DNA is TGTGCCAGCAGCTTTGGGGACTACAACAATGAGCAGTTCTTC. Protein sequence: CASSFGDYNNEQFF.

J is TRBJ2-7 and V is TRBV5-4, with 7 bases aligning to TRBD2. The CDR3 has 15 amino acids. Germline loops: CDR1 SGHNT, CDR2 YYREEE (reference sequence). The trim removed 4 bases at V and 2 bases at J, leaving 9 bases unmatched. The CDR3 sequence: CASSNIAGPTYEQYF. The CDR3 coding sequence is TGTGCCAGCAGCAATATAGCGGGTCCTACCTACGAGCAGTACTTC.

The chain combines TRBV5-4 with TRBJ2-7; the D gene is possibly TRBD2 (6 bases). Germline V gene lookup returns CDR1 SGHNT and CDR2 YYREEE (reference sequence). The CDR3 loop spans 14 amino acids. V lost 2 bases and J 5 bases, leaving 14 bases between the germline ends. In DNA form, the CDR3 reads TGTGCCAGCAGCTTCGGAGGGAAGGTCAACGAGCAGTACTTC. Amino acid sequence: CASSFGGKVNEQYF.

The chain couples TRBV19 to TRBJ1-1; 9 bases are a match to TRBD1. The CDR3 spans 15 residues. Germline V CDR1 and CDR2: LNHDA, SQIVND (reference sequence). Unmatched junction bases numbered 7, after V lost 5 bases and J lost 3 bases. CDR3 nucleotide sequence: TGTGCCAGTAGTCCGTGGGGACAGGGAGACACTGAAGCTTTCTTT. It translates to CASSPWGQGDTEAFF.

The chain employs TRBV27 and TRBJ2-2; TRBD1 matches at 9 bases. This CDR3 is built from 15 residues. V shed 6 bases and J 5 bases; nucleotides not matched to a gene: 7. In germline, CDR1 is MNHEY, CDR2 SMNVEV (reference sequence). In DNA, the CDR3 is TGTGCCAGCAGAAGCGGACAGGGGCGAACCGGGGAGCTGTTTTTT. This encodes CASRSGQGRTGELFF.

The chain carries TRBV28 and TRBJ2-3; 8 bases are shared with TRBD1. CDR3 length: 15 residues. Looked up from germline, CDR1 is MDHEN and CDR2 is SYDVKM. J gave up 3 bases and V 6 bases, and 8 bases lay outside the gene matches. Written as DNA, the CDR3 is TGTGCCAGCAGACAACGAGGACAGGGTACAGATACGCAGTATTTT. This sequence encodes CASRQRGQGTDTQYF.

This clone was seen only a few times. The chain has TRBV4-1 and TRBJ1-4; D unclear. This CDR3 is 16 amino acids long. Germline V gene lookup returns CDR1 MGHRA and CDR2 YSYEKL. Trimming took off 4 bases at V and 3 bases at J, with 15 bases between the two ends. The CDR3 DNA sequence: TGCGCCAGCAGCCCAAGGATGAGGGTACCTAATGAAAAACTGTTTTTT. This codes for CASSPRMRVPNEKLFF.

This clone appeared a single time. The gene calls are TRBV9 and TRBJ2-7, with 7 nucleotides matching TRBD1. This CDR3 has 15 residues. CDR1 and CDR2 from the germline V gene are SGDLS and YYNGEE. Trimming took 0 bases from V and 5 from J; bases not matched to a gene: 8. CDR3 in amino acids: CASSVGPTGTHEQYF. In DNA, the CDR3 is TGTGCCAGCAGCGTAGGCCCGACAGGGACCCACGAGCAGTACTTC.

This sequence joins TRBV6-5 and TRBJ1-3, with 9 positions matching TRBD1. The V and J ends lost 4 bases and 2 bases, in that order; junction bases with no gene match: 3. The CDR3 spans 15 residues. CDR1 and CDR2 from the germline V gene are MNHEY and SVGAGI. The CDR3 reads CASSWGTGTGNTIYF. In DNA, the CDR3 is TGTGCCAGCAGTTGGGGGACAGGGACTGGAAACACCATATATTTT.